The sample holds many counts of the clone carrying this TCR beta chain. Its cognate antigen is unknown. The data belong to a study of T-cell reconstitution after alpha-beta-depleted transplantation in children. Findings and limits, study-wide: Several patients had high TCRbeta diversity at day 60; it came from surviving recipient T cells and thymic progenitors. At one year after transplant, newly produced T cells mostly accounted for T-cell counts and diversity.

The germline V gene has CDR1 MGHRA and CDR2 YSYEKL. The CDR3 loop spans 14 amino acids. V dropped 6 bases and J dropped 4; count of bases not matched to a gene: 5. TCRbeta library preparation incorporated unique molecular identifiers. MiXCR, run by TCRdb on the PCR reads, gives a single entry per CDR3 protein. The table lists 400,000 to 550,000 distinct CDR3 sequences, roughly a tenth of them singletons. This receptor was obtained from a child aged 2-15 years with inherited bone marrow failure, due to receive a stem cell transplant. The rearrangement links TRBV4-1 to TRBJ2-2; 7 positions match TRBD2. Sequenced here: PBMCs, sampled before TCRalphabeta/CD19-depleted stem cell transplant. The CDR3 loop reads CASRPTSLTGELFF. CDR3 DNA sequence: TGCGCCAGCAGACCGACTAGCCTCACCGGGGAGCTGTTTTTT.